These 26 T cell receptor beta chains were all obtained from the same sample, sequenced in a study of OX40 agonist ivuxolimab in advanced cancers. This table comes from immunoSEQ multiplex PCR, and its TCRdb copy is limited to in-frame clones, with some not included. The table has about 88,000 clones, approximately 85% seen once. The input for sequencing was CD4+ or CD8+ T cells sorted from blood, taken in a trial of the OX40 agonist ivuxolimab. The receptors were sampled from an adult with an advanced solid tumor such as melanoma, head and neck, liver or kidney cancer.

The CDR3 DNA reads TGTGCCAGCAGGCCCCTAGCGGGGGAATACAATGAGCAGTTCTTC. Translation: CASRPLAGEYNEQFF. The V call is TRBV2, the J call TRBJ2-1; 10 bases are a match to TRBD2. The V gene's germline CDR1 is SNHLY and CDR2 FYNNEI. The CDR3 runs to 15 residues. J was trimmed by 4 bases and V by 6 bases; bases with no gene match: 6.

In its sample, this clone was seen once. The chain recombines TRBV18 with TRBJ1-6, with 7 bases identical to TRBD1. The CDR3 is 15 residues long. Trimming at V came to 5 bases and at J to 14 bases, leaving 15 bases not matched to a gene. In germline, CDR1 is KGHSH, CDR2 LQKENI. The CDR3 here is CASSTGAARVRALHF. In DNA, the CDR3 is TGTGCCAGCTCAACAGGGGCGGCGAGAGTTCGGGCCCTCCACTTT.

The gene calls are TRBV11-3 and TRBJ1-1; D is ambiguous. V was pared by 3 bases and J by 2 bases, with 7 bases between. Germline CDR1 is SGHNT and CDR2 is YENEEA. The CDR3 runs to 13 residues. CDR3 protein: CASSFGKNTEAFF. In nucleotides, the CDR3 is TGTGCCAGCAGCTTTGGAAAAAACACTGAAGCTTTCTTT.

This sequence joins TRBV10-1 and TRBJ2-4, with 12 positions matching TRBD2. The CDR3 covers 16 residues. Germline trimming cut 4 bases from V and 7 bases from J; bases unmatched to any gene: 8. Germline loops: CDR1 WNHNN, CDR2 SYGVQD (reference sequence). In nucleotides, the CDR3 is TGCGCCAGCAGTGGGGGGACTAGCGGGTTGGGGAACATTCAGTACTTC. Translating it yields CASSGGTSGLGNIQYF.

For the CDR3, the DNA is TGTGCCAGCAGCAAAACCGGGACAGGGGCTAACACTGAAGCTTTCTTT. Protein: CASSKTGTGANTEAFF. The chain joins TRBV7-2 to TRBJ1-1, with 10 bases that match TRBD1. CDR1 and CDR2 from the germline V gene are SGHTA and FQGNSA. The length of the CDR3 is 16 residues. V was clipped by 5 bases and J by 2 bases; unmatched bases: 8.

V usage is TRBV12-5 and J usage is TRBJ2-3; D is ambiguous. CDR3 size: 12 residues. The germline CDR1 and CDR2 sequences are LGHNT and FRNRAP. V lost 4 bases and J 6 bases, leaving 8 bases between the germline ends. The CDR3 nucleotides read TGTGCTAGTGGTTCCGAGTGGGATACGCAGTATTTT. The encoded protein is CASGSEWDTQYF.

The chain couples TRBV6-5 to TRBJ2-3, with D possibly matching TRBD2 (5 bases). The V gene lost 2 bases and the J gene lost 4 bases, with 10 bases spanning the gap. The CDR3 covers 14 residues. CDR1 MNHEY and CDR2 SVGAGI come from the germline V gene. The CDR3 DNA is TGTGCCAGCAGTTACGGCGGGTCGGCAGATACGCAGTATTTT. It codes for CASSYGGSADTQYF.

DNA for the CDR3: TGTGCCAGCAGTTACAGAACGGGTGGGGGTTACGAGCAGTACTTC. It specifies CASSYRTGGGYEQYF. The chain recombines TRBV6-5 with TRBJ2-7; D is possibly TRBD1 or TRBD2 (5 bases each). The V and J ends lost 2 bases and 4 bases respectively, with 15 bases between them. The CDR3 contains 15 residues. The germline gives CDR1 MNHEY, CDR2 SVGAGI.

The CDR3 region has the DNA TGTGCCTGGAGTCTCAGGGGTGGCTACACCTTC. It is translated as CAWSLRGGYTF. This chain connects TRBV30 to TRBJ1-2; D is perhaps TRBD1 (6 bases). The CDR3 is 11 amino acids. The germline V and J ends were trimmed by 2 bases and 7 bases, with 8 bases remaining between them. Per germline, CDR1 GTSNPN and CDR2 SVGIG (reference sequence).

The chain combines TRBV5-5 with TRBJ2-7, with no clear D. The V gene lost 4 bases and the J gene lost 3 bases, with 11 bases spanning the gap. Germline V gene data show CDR1 as SGHKS and CDR2 as YYEKEE (reference sequence). This CDR3 comprises 13 residues. CDR3 DNA sequence: TGTGCCAGCAGCCGGGCCTCAAGCTACGAGCAGTACGTC. It is translated as CASSRASSYEQYV.

The chain uses TRBV27 and TRBJ2-4, with 10 nucleotides matching TRBD1. The CDR3 is 17 amino acids. Trimming took 4 bases from V and 2 from J; bases not matched to a gene: 8. Germline V gene sequence: CDR1 MNHEY, CDR2 SMNVEV (reference sequence). The CDR3 reads CASSSSATGGSKNIQYF. Here the CDR3 DNA reads TGTGCCAGCAGTTCATCGGCGACAGGGGGCTCCAAAAACATTCAGTACTTC.

The chain couples TRBV30 to TRBJ2-3; 7 bases agree with TRBD1. CDR3 length: 16 amino acids. Trimming removed 1 base from V and 5 bases from J; junction bases left unmatched: 12. Germline lookup yields CDR1 GTSNPN and CDR2 SVGIG (reference sequence). CDR3 region: CAWSATDRATQDTQYF. CDR3 nucleotide sequence: TGTGCCTGGAGTGCTACAGACAGGGCTACACAAGATACGCAGTATTTT.

The chain joins TRBV6-1 to TRBJ1-4; D is unresolved. CDR3 length equals 15 residues. The germline gives CDR1 MNHNS, CDR2 SASEGT. With 6 bases removed from V and 1 base from J, the gap between germline ends came to 12 bases. For the CDR3, the DNA is TGTGCCAGCAGGGTTAACGTGGGAACTAATGAAAAACTGTTTTTT. It encodes CASRVNVGTNEKLFF.

V usage is TRBV28 and J usage is TRBJ2-4, with 8 bases lining up with TRBD1. This CDR3 has 18 amino acids. V lost 7 bases to trimming and J lost 0 bases; unmatched junction nucleotides: 14. Germline lookup yields CDR1 MDHEN and CDR2 SYDVKM. CDR3 region: CASKMRTGRKLAKNIQYF. CDR3 coding DNA: TGTGCCAGCAAAATGCGGACAGGGCGAAAATTAGCCAAAAACATTCAGTACTTC.

The chain links TRBV5-1 to TRBJ1-4, with a tentative D call TRBD1 (6 bases). Germline V gene data show CDR1 as SGHRS and CDR2 as YFSETQ. The V and J ends lost 4 bases and 7 bases respectively, with 17 bases between them. This CDR3 contains 15 residues. The CDR3 region is CASSPAGAVGEKLFF. The CDR3 coding sequence is TGCGCCAGCAGCCCGGCGGGGGCGGTTGGTGAAAAACTGTTTTTT.

This chain links TRBV29-1 with TRBJ1-4; no clear D gene. The CDR3 loop spans 12 amino acids. V was clipped by 5 bases and J by 7 bases, with 11 bases between them. Germline assignment: CDR1 SQVTM and CDR2 ANQGSEA. Here the CDR3 DNA reads TGCAGCGTTCAAAGTGACGGTGAAAAACTGTTTTTT. This gives the protein CSVQSDGEKLFF.

This chain links TRBV20-1 with TRBJ1-4; no firm D call. Between the trimmed V and J ends, which lost 6 bases and 8 bases, there was a span of 10 bases. The CDR3 covers 11 residues. Germline CDR1 reads DFQATT; CDR2 reads SNEGSKA (reference sequence). DNA for the CDR3: TGCAGTGCGGCGAGAGGAGAAAAACTGTTTTTT. It codes for CSAARGEKLFF.

This chain connects TRBV5-8 to TRBJ1-3, with a tentative D call TRBD1 (5 bases). The germline gives CDR1 SGHTS, CDR2 YDEGEE. The ends were cut back, 4 bases at V and 4 bases at J, with 12 bases in the middle. The CDR3 is made up of 14 amino acids. The CDR3 bases are TGTGCCAGCAGCATGCAGGGTGTAGGAAACACCATATATTTT. It encodes CASSMQGVGNTIYF.

The chain couples TRBV7-6 to TRBJ1-1; 11 nucleotides agree with TRBD1. Germline CDR1 and CDR2: SGHVS and FNYEAQ. V shed 5 bases, J shed 0 bases, and the junction held 5 bases outside the gene matches. This CDR3 has 16 amino acids. CDR3 residues: CASSPRDRGVNTEAFF. The CDR3 DNA sequence: TGTGCCAGCAGCCCTCGGGACAGGGGGGTGAACACTGAAGCTTTCTTT.

The V and J genes are TRBV6-1 and TRBJ2-1; 9 positions agree with TRBD2. The CDR3 spans 14 residues. Germline lookup yields CDR1 MNHNS and CDR2 SASEGT. V trimming: 7 bases; J trimming: 4 bases; junction bases outside the gene matches: 5. CDR3: CASTRLAGYNEQFF. In DNA, the CDR3 is TGTGCCAGCACCCGGCTAGCGGGGTACAATGAGCAGTTCTTC.

V gene TRBV5-1 combines with J gene TRBJ2-1, with D tentatively TRBD2 (6 bases). Germline CDR1 reads SGHRS; CDR2 reads YFSETQ. V was clipped by 4 bases and J by 2 bases, with 10 bases between them. The CDR3 runs 14 residues. In nucleotides, the CDR3 is TGCGCCAGCAGCCTCGCTAGCGCCTACAATGAGCAGTTCTTC. Its protein product is CASSLASAYNEQFF.

The gene calls are TRBV5-8 and TRBJ2-7; no reliable D call. The CDR3 sequence is 14 residues long. Trimming cost V 0 bases and J 2 bases, with 9 bases left between them. CDR1 is SGHTS, CDR2 YDEGEE, per germline. This CDR3 is CASSLVGPTYEQYF. The CDR3 region has the DNA TGTGCCAGCAGCTTGGTCGGCCCCACCTACGAGCAGTACTTC.

The V and J genes are TRBV19 and TRBJ2-3, with 7 bases fitting TRBD1. The CDR3 length is 13 residues. V was pared by 6 bases and J by 4 bases, with 4 bases of the junction left unmatched. Germline CDR1 and CDR2: LNHDA and SQIVND (reference sequence). CDR3 sequence reads: CASRRGPPDTQYF. In DNA, the CDR3 is TGTGCCAGTAGGAGGGGGCCCCCAGATACGCAGTATTTT.

The rearrangement uses TRBV7-9 and TRBJ2-5; possible D gene TRBD2, 6 bases. The CDR3 runs 14 residues. The germline V and J ends were trimmed by 5 bases and 7 bases, with 17 bases remaining between them. Germline V gives CDR1 SEHNR, CDR2 FQNEAQ (reference sequence). The CDR3 loop reads CASSVEVGGRTQYF. CDR3 nucleotides: TGTGCCAGCAGCGTAGAAGTCGGGGGTCGGACCCAGTACTTC.

This sequence joins TRBV5-1 and TRBJ2-2, with D maybe TRBD2 (7 bases). Trimming removed 3 bases from V and 0 bases from J, with 12 bases in between. The germline gives CDR1 SGHRS, CDR2 YFSETQ. The CDR3 covers 16 residues. The CDR3 protein is CASSWRGGANTGELFF. CDR3 nucleotide sequence: TGCGCCAGCAGCTGGAGGGGGGGCGCGAACACCGGGGAGCTGTTTTTT.

This sequence joins TRBV7-3 and TRBJ2-1; D is unclear. Germline CDR1 SGHTA, CDR2 FQGTGA. With 5 bases removed from V and 0 bases from J, the gap between germline ends came to 11 bases. The CDR3 covers 15 residues. The CDR3: CASSRNLGSYNEQFF. In DNA form, the CDR3 reads TGTGCCAGCAGCCGGAATTTGGGCTCCTACAATGAGCAGTTCTTC.